This paragraph covers one TCR beta chain sequence. Its specificity is unknown. TCRdb's copy holds only in-frame clones and misses some; the assay was immunoSEQ multiplex PCR. This table has about 2.1 million clones, 85% to 95% appearing once. V shed 6 bases and J shed 4 bases, with 12 bases lying between them. The V gene's germline CDR1 is MDHEN and CDR2 SYDVKM. There are 13 residues in the CDR3. This specimen comes from a study of shared clonotypes between healthy human individuals. Whole-study context: Each donor contributed plates that comprised three CD4 naive, three CD4 memory, two CD8 naive and one CD8 memory.

Terminally differentiated effector memory CD45RA+ cells were left out of the naive CD8 fraction, which was CD45RO-negative and positively selected for CCR7. Broader study findings: Expectations were that clonotype sharing among donors would be affected by sequencing depth. In having few donors, the study represented limited genetic and exposure-history diversity.

This sequence originates from a man aged 18 to 30 in good health. Some clones in this sample may be carry-over from other donors' samples. Sequences were obtained from naive CD8+ T cells from PBMCs. V gene TRBV28 combines with J gene TRBJ1-1; no clear D gene. CDR3 DNA: TGTGCCAGCAGCCAACGGCTGAGCACTGAAGCTTTCTTT. Its translation: CASSQRLSTEAFF.